This TCR beta chain was obtained from a study of regulatory T cells in long-lasting Graves disease. This clonotype was recorded many times. Its cognate antigen is unknown. Germline V gene sequence: CDR1 MNHEY, CDR2 SMNVEV (reference sequence). V dropped 2 bases and J dropped 0 bases, with 7 bases sitting between them. This CDR3 region has 14 residues. This sample's time point: persistent/refractory GD, antithyroid drugs over 5 years with positive TRAb. The TCR library was made from RNA that had been extracted from PBMCs in TRIzol. One endocrinology department in Xi'an, China, was where patients came from. Arm-PCR of CDR3 regions and iRepertoire HTBI primers were the basis on which TCR beta libraries were built. TCRdb passed the multiplex PCR reads through MiXCR, listing each CDR3 protein once. Here the sample spans 400,000 to 500,000 distinct CDR3 sequences, approximately 23% being singletons. Study-level points and caveats: Patients with persistent disease shared 2,741 public clonotypes, outpacing the roughly 970 shared by new patients. TRBV28 was favored in persistent disease, as were TRBJ1-2 and TRBJ2-5.

The sequences come from peripheral blood mononuclear cells (PBMCs), collected when the disease was refractory, from a patient treated with antithyroid drugs. The clonotype was recovered from a female donor with Graves disease. The rearrangement uses TRBV27 and TRBJ1-2; TRBD1 is a possible D gene (5 bases). CDR3: CASSLTGTNYGYTF. The DNA for the CDR3 is TGTGCCAGCAGTTTAACAGGCACTAACTATGGCTACACCTTC.